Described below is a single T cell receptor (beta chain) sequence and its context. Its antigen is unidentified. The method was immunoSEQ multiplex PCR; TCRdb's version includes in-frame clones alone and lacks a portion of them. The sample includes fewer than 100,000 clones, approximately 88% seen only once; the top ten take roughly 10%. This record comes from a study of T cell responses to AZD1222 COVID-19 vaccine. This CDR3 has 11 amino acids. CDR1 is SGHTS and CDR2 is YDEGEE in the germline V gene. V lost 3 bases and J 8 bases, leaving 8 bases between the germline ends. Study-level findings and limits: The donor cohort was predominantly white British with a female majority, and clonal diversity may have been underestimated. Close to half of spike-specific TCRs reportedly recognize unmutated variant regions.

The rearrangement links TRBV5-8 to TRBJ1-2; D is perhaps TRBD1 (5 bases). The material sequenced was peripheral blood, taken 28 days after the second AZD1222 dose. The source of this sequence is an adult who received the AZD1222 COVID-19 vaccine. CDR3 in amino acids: CASSSRDGYTF. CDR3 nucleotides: TGTGCCAGCAGCTCCAGGGACGGCTACACCTTC.